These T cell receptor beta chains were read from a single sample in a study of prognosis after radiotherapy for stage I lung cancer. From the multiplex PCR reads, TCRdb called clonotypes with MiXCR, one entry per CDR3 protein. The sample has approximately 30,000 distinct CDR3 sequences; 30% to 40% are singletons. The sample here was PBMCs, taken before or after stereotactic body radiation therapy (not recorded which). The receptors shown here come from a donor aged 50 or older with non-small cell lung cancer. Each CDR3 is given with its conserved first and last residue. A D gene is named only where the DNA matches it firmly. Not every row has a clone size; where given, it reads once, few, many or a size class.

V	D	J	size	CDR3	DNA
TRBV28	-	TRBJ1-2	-	CASASGTNYGYTF	TGTGCCAGCGCTTCCGGGACAAACTATGGCTACACCTTC
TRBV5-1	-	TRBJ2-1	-	CASSFHGADNEQFF	TGCGCCAGCAGCTTTCATGGAGCGGACAATGAGCAGTTCTTC
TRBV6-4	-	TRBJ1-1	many	CASSTNAGGEAFF	TGTGCCAGCAGTACTAACGCAGGTGGTGAAGCTTTCTTT
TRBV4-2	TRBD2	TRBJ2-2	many	CASSSTSGRIAGELFF	TGTGCCAGCAGTTCAACTAGCGGGAGGATTGCCGGGGAGCTGTTTTTT
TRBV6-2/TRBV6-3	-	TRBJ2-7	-	CASSLRDSSSYDHYF	TGTGCCAGCAGTTTGCGGGACTCCAGCTCCTACGATCATTACTTC
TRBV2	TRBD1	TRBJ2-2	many	CASRGTVNTGELFF	TGTGCCAGCAGGGGGACAGTGAACACCGGGGAGCTGTTTTTT
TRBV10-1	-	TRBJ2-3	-	CASSEADTQYF	TGCGCCAGCAGTGAAGCAGATACGCAGTATTTT
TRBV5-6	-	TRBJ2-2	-	CASSSPWGHVGGTGELFF	TGTGCCAGCAGCTCCCCCTGGGGCCATGTGGGTGGCACCGGGGAGCTGTTTTTT
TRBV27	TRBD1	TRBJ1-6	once	CASKQTGIPLGSPLHF	TGTGCCAGCAAACAGACAGGGATTCCCTTAGGTTCACCCCTCCACTTT
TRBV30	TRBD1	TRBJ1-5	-	CAWSVKGGGNQPQHF	TGTGCCTGGAGTGTAAAAGGGGGCGGCAATCAGCCCCAGCATTTT
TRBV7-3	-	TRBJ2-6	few	CASSPTPSTGLGANVLTF	TGTGCCAGCAGCCCCACCCCCTCTACAGGGTTAGGGGCCAACGTCCTGACTTTC
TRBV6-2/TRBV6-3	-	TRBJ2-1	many	CASRLRDWTQNEQFF	TGTGCCAGCAGACTCCGGGACTGGACGCAAAATGAGCAGTTCTTC
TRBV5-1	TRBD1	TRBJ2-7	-	CASSPRGQGYEQYF	TGCGCCAGCAGCCCGAGGGGACAGGGCTACGAGCAGTACTTC
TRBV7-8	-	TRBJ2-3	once	CASSLEGQGTDTQYF	TGTGCCAGCAGCTTAGAGGGGCAGGGCACAGATACGCAGTATTTT
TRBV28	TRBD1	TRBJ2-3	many	CASTGTDHTDTQYF	TGTGCCAGCACCGGGACAGACCACACAGATACGCAGTATTTT
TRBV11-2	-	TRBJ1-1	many	CASSSQTDTEAFF	TGTGCCAGCAGCTCACAAACGGACACTGAAGCTTTCTTT
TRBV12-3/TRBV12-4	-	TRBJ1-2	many	CATIGTSDDSNYGYTF	TGTGCCACCATCGGGACAAGTGATGATTCTAACTATGGCTACACCTTC
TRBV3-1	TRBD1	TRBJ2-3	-	CASSLKIGFLDRGRLALQDTQYF	TGTGCCAGCAGCCTCAAGATCGGTTTCTTGGACAGGGGGCGATTAGCCCTACAGGATACGCAGTATTTT
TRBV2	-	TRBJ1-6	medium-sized	CASSGRTNSPLHF	TGTGCCAGCAGTGGCAGAACCAATTCACCCCTCCACTTT
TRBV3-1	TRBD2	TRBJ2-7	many	CASSQAAGEGYEQYF	TGTGCCAGCAGCCAAGCGGCGGGAGAGGGCTACGAGCAGTACTTC
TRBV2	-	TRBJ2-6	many	CAGTTGTRSSGANVLTF	TGTGCCGGAACAACCGGGACTCGCAGCTCTGGGGCCAACGTCCTGACTTTC
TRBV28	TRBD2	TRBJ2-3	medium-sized	CASSYSGGGPTDTQYF	TGTGCCAGCAGTTATAGCGGGGGGGGCCCCACAGATACGCAGTATTTT
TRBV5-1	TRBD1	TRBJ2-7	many	CASSFLTGGTYEQYF	TGCGCCAGCAGTTTTTTAACAGGGGGAACCTACGAGCAGTACTTC
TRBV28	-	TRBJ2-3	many	CASFDGDTQYF	TGTGCCTCCTTTGACGGAGATACGCAGTATTTT
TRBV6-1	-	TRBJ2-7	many	CASSDNTYEQYF	TGTGCCAGCAGCGACAACACCTACGAGCAGTACTTC
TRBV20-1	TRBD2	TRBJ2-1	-	CSAYSGGDSHNEQFF	TGCAGTGCATATAGCGGGGGGGACTCCCACAATGAGCAGTTCTTC
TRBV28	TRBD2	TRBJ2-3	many	CASSGLAGGGTDTQYF	TGTGCCAGCAGTGGGCTAGCGGGAGGTGGCACAGATACGCAGTATTTT
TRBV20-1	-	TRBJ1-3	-	CSARDFRVGNTIYF	TGCAGTGCTAGAGATTTCAGGGTCGGAAACACCATATATTTT
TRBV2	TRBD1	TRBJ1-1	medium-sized	CASSGTGESEAFF	TGTGCCAGCAGTGGTACAGGGGAGTCTGAAGCTTTCTTT
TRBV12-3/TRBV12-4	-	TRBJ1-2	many	CASSLGDSKGYTF	TGTGCCAGCAGTTTGGGCGACAGTAAGGGCTACACCTTC
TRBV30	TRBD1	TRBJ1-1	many	CAWRHRDRGSEAFF	TGTGCCTGGAGGCACCGGGACAGGGGATCTGAAGCTTTCTTT
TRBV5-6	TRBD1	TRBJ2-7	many	CASSFRDRGHEQYF	TGTGCCAGCAGCTTTAGGGACAGGGGCCACGAGCAGTACTTC
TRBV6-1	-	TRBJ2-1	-	CASSPTDYNEEFF	TGTGCCAGCAGTCCGACGGATTACAATGAGGAGTTCTTC
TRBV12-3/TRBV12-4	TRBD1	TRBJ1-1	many	CASSPAQGANEAFF	TGTGCCAGCAGTCCGGCACAGGGGGCTAATGAAGCTTTCTTT
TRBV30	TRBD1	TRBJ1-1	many	CAWSPGQGAWTEAFF	TGTGCCTGGAGTCCGGGACAGGGGGCTTGGACTGAAGCTTTCTTT
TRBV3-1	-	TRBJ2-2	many	CASSLDGLHGELFF	TGTGCCAGCAGCCTAGATGGTCTCCACGGGGAGCTGTTTTTT
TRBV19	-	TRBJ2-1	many	CASSKIQSSYNEQFF	TGTGCCAGTAGTAAAATACAGAGCTCCTACAATGAGCAGTTCTTC
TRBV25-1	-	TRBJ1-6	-	CASISRGRNSPLHF	TGTGCCAGCATTTCCCGAGGGCGTAATTCACCCCTCCACTTT
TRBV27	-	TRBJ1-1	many	CASSLKPTGSTEAFF	TGTGCCAGCAGCCTAAAGCCGACAGGCAGCACTGAAGCTTTCTTT
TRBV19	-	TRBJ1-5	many	CASTKRGGSDQPQHF	TGTGCCAGTACCAAAAGGGGAGGGTCCGATCAGCCCCAGCATTTT
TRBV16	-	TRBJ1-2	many	CASSQSGAYGYTF	TGTGCCAGCAGCCAATCAGGGGCCTATGGCTACACCTTC
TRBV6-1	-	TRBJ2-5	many	CASSATGLETQYF	TGTGCCAGCAGTGCTACAGGGCTAGAGACCCAGTACTTC
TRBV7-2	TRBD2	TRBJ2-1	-	CAGSREEGGVEQFF	TGTGCCGGCAGCCGGGAGGAGGGAGGGGTGGAGCAGTTCTTC
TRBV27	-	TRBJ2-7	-	CAISPGCSYEQYF	TGTGCCATCAGTCCGGGATGCTCCTACGAGCAGTACTTC
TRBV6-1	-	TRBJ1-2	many	CASRQRGLGADGYTF	TGTGCCAGCAGACAACGGGGTTTGGGGGCCGATGGCTACACCTTC